These T cell receptor beta chains were read from a single sample in a study of cytomegalovirus exposure and HLA in healthy donors. Profiled with immunoSEQ multiplex PCR; TCRdb holds only in-frame clones, not every one. The table includes tens of thousands of clones, more than 70% detected once. Sequencing was done on a sample of PBMCs. The receptors shown here come from a man aged 40-55 years in good health and CMV-seronegative. CDR3s include the opening cysteine and the closing phenylalanine or tryptophan. The order of the fields is clone size, V gene, CDR3 protein. Clone size, where shown, is once, few, many, or a class for clones that have expanded.

abundance: NA; v_gene: TRBV28; CDR3aa: CASSLTPPPEQYF
abundance: many; v_gene: TRBV5-6; CDR3aa: CASSSSPREQYF
abundance: NA; v_gene: TRBV7-9; CDR3aa: CASSSDSRDEKLFF
abundance: once; v_gene: TRBV5-6; CDR3aa: CASSLASGRALIETQYF
abundance: NA; v_gene: TRBV28; CDR3aa: CASSFGTRRRNQPQHF
abundance: few; v_gene: TRBV6-5; CDR3aa: CASRPGQGYNEQFF
abundance: few; v_gene: TRBV6-1; CDR3aa: CASSRTGEGGEKLFF
abundance: NA; v_gene: TRBV4-1; CDR3aa: CASSHPLAGTFNEKLFF
abundance: NA; v_gene: TRBV28; CDR3aa: CASTLGTQGPLNTEAFF
abundance: NA; v_gene: TRBV29-1; CDR3aa: CSARGQATGELFF
abundance: once; v_gene: TRBV5-6; CDR3aa: CASSFLRTGAIEQYF
abundance: NA; v_gene: TRBV6-6; CDR3aa: CAVSVRGGELFF
abundance: NA; v_gene: TRBV28; CDR3aa: CASSLLQLSTVDTQYF
abundance: NA; v_gene: TRBV6-5; CDR3aa: CASSYRGLSNQPQHF
abundance: NA; v_gene: TRBV7-2; CDR3aa: CASSLAGGIYEQYF
abundance: NA; v_gene: TRBV5-1; CDR3aa: CASSLGPAGNTEAFF
abundance: NA; v_gene: TRBV7-3; CDR3aa: CASSRGSSGGTGELFF
abundance: NA; v_gene: TRBV6-5; CDR3aa: CASSEGLGVEQFF
abundance: NA; v_gene: TRBV27; CDR3aa: CASSVGGTYGYTF
abundance: few; v_gene: TRBV6-5; CDR3aa: CASSYPGRTNGYTF
abundance: NA; v_gene: TRBV28; CDR3aa: CASKWTGLLEAFF
abundance: NA; v_gene: TRBV10-3; CDR3aa: CATGTGGEKLFF
abundance: NA; v_gene: TRBV7-9; CDR3aa: CASSFPGQGITEAFF
abundance: NA; v_gene: TRBV6-1; CDR3aa: CASSEGSSYEQYF
abundance: NA; v_gene: TRBV5-1; CDR3aa: CASSFISNSGANVLTF
abundance: NA; v_gene: TRBV6-4; CDR3aa: CASSTTGTSGAYEQYF
abundance: few; v_gene: TRBV6-1; CDR3aa: CASRSGGRDYRPQHF
abundance: few; v_gene: TRBV6-5; CDR3aa: CASSYSGVDEQFF
abundance: NA; v_gene: TRBV27; CDR3aa: CASSLQSKNIQYF
abundance: NA; v_gene: TRBV10-3; CDR3aa: CAISESVLSGRAYEQYF
abundance: NA; v_gene: TRBV10-1; CDR3aa: CASRMTSSSTDAQYF
abundance: NA; v_gene: TRBV27; CDR3aa: CASSSDRLVAKNIQYF
abundance: NA; v_gene: TRBV5-1; CDR3aa: CASSSRQGYEQYF
abundance: NA; v_gene: TRBV5-6; CDR3aa: CASSQDRSHYEQYF
abundance: NA; v_gene: TRBV5-1; CDR3aa: CASSLQGITGELFF
abundance: NA; v_gene: TRBV2; CDR3aa: CASSEGPSGETQYF
abundance: NA; v_gene: TRBV6-5; CDR3aa: CASAPAPTSAETQYF
abundance: NA; v_gene: TRBV7-3; CDR3aa: CASSLTRSGTEAFF
abundance: NA; v_gene: TRBV7-8; CDR3aa: CASSLETVYEQYF
abundance: NA; v_gene: TRBV11-2; CDR3aa: CASSKSRGTLSYYGYTF
abundance: NA; v_gene: TRBV15; CDR3aa: CATTRDGQGYNEQYF
abundance: NA; v_gene: TRBV13; CDR3aa: CASSLGTGGGNEQFF
abundance: NA; v_gene: TRBV19; CDR3aa: CASSTLGTAREYF
abundance: NA; v_gene: TRBV28; CDR3aa: CASSPGQGGYEQYF
abundance: NA; v_gene: TRBV30; CDR3aa: CAWSGQAQGQPQHF
abundance: NA; v_gene: TRBV5-1; CDR3aa: CASSLDRLLHEQYF
abundance: NA; v_gene: TRBV6-1; CDR3aa: CASSETRQYEQYF
abundance: NA; v_gene: TRBV10-2; CDR3aa: CASSGQAIYNSPLHF
abundance: few; v_gene: TRBV6-1; CDR3aa: CASSKQGRTEAFF
abundance: once; v_gene: TRBV30; CDR3aa: CAWSVGTSGRSDEQFF
abundance: NA; v_gene: TRBV7-2; CDR3aa: CASSLNRGPNLPQHF
abundance: few; v_gene: TRBV2; CDR3aa: CASSATGQYGYTF
abundance: NA; v_gene: TRBV25-1; CDR3aa: CASSEGGRDTDTQYF
abundance: NA; v_gene: TRBV9; CDR3aa: CASSVEGDSQSYSSYNEQFF
abundance: NA; v_gene: TRBV29-1; CDR3aa: CSVGAVRGQYF
abundance: many; v_gene: TRBV5-4; CDR3aa: CASRDWAGYEQYF
abundance: NA; v_gene: TRBV7-7; CDR3aa: CASSMSEYTGELFF
abundance: few; v_gene: TRBV6-4; CDR3aa: CASRQQGNTEAFF
abundance: NA; v_gene: TRBV18; CDR3aa: CASSPTGAGYTF
abundance: NA; v_gene: TRBV29-1; CDR3aa: CSVEDRRRGTDTQYF